The rows below give T cell receptor beta chains drawn from one sample of a study of response to subunit inactivated influenza vaccine. TCRdb called the RT-PCR reads again in MiXCR, with one record for every CDR3 protein. The table shows 500,000 to 550,000 distinct CDR3 sequences, with roughly 7.9% occurring only once. Sample: PBMCs from blood, taken roughly 24 months after vaccination. These receptors were collected from a man aged 45 to 75 who received an inactivated influenza vaccine. The CDR3 runs from the conserved cysteine through the conserved F or W. D genes are given only for firm matches. The size field is filled for only some rows; it gives once, few, many or a size class.

d_gene: .
abundance: .
j_gene: TRBJ1-6
v_gene: TRBV20-1
CDR3nt: TGCAGTGCTAGCCCACAGTCTTCTGGTGTGCCCCTCCACTTT
CDR3aa: CSASPQSSGVPLHF

d_gene: .
abundance: .
j_gene: TRBJ2-1
v_gene: TRBV2
CDR3nt: TGTGCCACCGGGACCTACAATGAGCAGTTCTTC
CDR3aa: CATGTYNEQFF

d_gene: TRBD2
abundance: .
j_gene: TRBJ2-7
v_gene: TRBV7-2
CDR3nt: TGTGCCAGCAGCTCCCGGACTAGCGGGGATGTATACGAGCAGTACTTC
CDR3aa: CASSSRTSGDVYEQYF

d_gene: .
abundance: few
j_gene: TRBJ2-3
v_gene: TRBV4-3
CDR3nt: TGCGCCAGCAGCCAAGATCAGGCTTTGAAAACAGATACGCAGTATTTT
CDR3aa: CASSQDQALKTDTQYF

d_gene: .
abundance: many
j_gene: TRBJ1-4
v_gene: TRBV12-3/TRBV12-4
CDR3nt: TGTGCCAGCAGTTTAGCGTCAGGGGTGAGAAAACTGTTTTTT
CDR3aa: CASSLASGVRKLFF

d_gene: .
abundance: .
j_gene: TRBJ2-5
v_gene: TRBV5-1
CDR3nt: TGCGCCAGCAGCTTGGGTACCGCGCTGGAGACCCAGTACTTC
CDR3aa: CASSLGTALETQYF

d_gene: TRBD2
abundance: few
j_gene: TRBJ2-3
v_gene: TRBV20-1
CDR3nt: TGCAGTGCCCTGCCCGGGACTAGCGGGAGAGATACGCAGTATTTT
CDR3aa: CSALPGTSGRDTQYF

d_gene: TRBD1
abundance: .
j_gene: TRBJ1-6
v_gene: TRBV6-5
CDR3nt: TGTGCCAGCAGTTACTCGGATCCTAGACAGGGGAAGTATTCACCCCTCCACTTT
CDR3aa: CASSYSDPRQGKYSPLHF

d_gene: TRBD1
abundance: few
j_gene: TRBJ2-2
v_gene: TRBV29-1
CDR3nt: TGCAGCGCACAGGGGGCGCCCACCGGGGAGCTGTTTTTT
CDR3aa: CSAQGAPTGELFF

d_gene: TRBD1
abundance: .
j_gene: TRBJ2-1
v_gene: TRBV5-1
CDR3nt: TGCGCCAGCAGCTCACGGACAGGATCTCCCAATGAGCAGTTCTTC
CDR3aa: CASSSRTGSPNEQFF

d_gene: TRBD1
abundance: many
j_gene: TRBJ1-2
v_gene: TRBV12-3/TRBV12-4
CDR3nt: TGTGCCAGCAGTTTGGGACAGGGCCAGGGCTACACCTTC
CDR3aa: CASSLGQGQGYTF

d_gene: .
abundance: few
j_gene: TRBJ2-5
v_gene: TRBV12-3/TRBV12-4
CDR3nt: TGTGCCAGCAGCTTAAAAGTGGAGACCCAGTACTTC
CDR3aa: CASSLKVETQYF

d_gene: TRBD1
abundance: .
j_gene: TRBJ2-7
v_gene: TRBV5-1
CDR3nt: TGCGCCAGCAGCCCCCTCCCCCCGGGACAGGGGATTTACGAGCAGTACTTC
CDR3aa: CASSPLPPGQGIYEQYF

d_gene: .
abundance: .
j_gene: TRBJ2-7
v_gene: TRBV2
CDR3nt: TGTGCCAGCGAGCCTAGCACAGGCTACGAGCAGTACTTC
CDR3aa: CASEPSTGYEQYF

d_gene: TRBD2
abundance: .
j_gene: TRBJ2-1
v_gene: TRBV11-2
CDR3nt: TGTGCCAGCAGCTTAGATAGCGGGAGTTATAGTGAGCAGTTCTTC
CDR3aa: CASSLDSGSYSEQFF

d_gene: .
abundance: .
j_gene: TRBJ2-7
v_gene: TRBV6-5
CDR3nt: TGTGCCAGCAGTTACGACAGTAGGAGCTCCTACGAGCAGTACTTC
CDR3aa: CASSYDSRSSYEQYF

d_gene: TRBD2
abundance: .
j_gene: TRBJ2-1
v_gene: TRBV20-1
CDR3nt: TGCAGTGCTTTTAGCGGGGGGGCGGGTGAGCAGTTCTTC
CDR3aa: CSAFSGGAGEQFF

d_gene: .
abundance: many
j_gene: TRBJ2-1
v_gene: TRBV20-1
CDR3nt: TGCAGTGCTAGAGATTTCCGCGACTCCTACAATGAGCAGTTCTTC
CDR3aa: CSARDFRDSYNEQFF

d_gene: .
abundance: many
j_gene: TRBJ2-1
v_gene: TRBV4-3
CDR3nt: TGCGCCAGCAGCCGGGGATCCCGATCCTACAATGAGCAGTTCTTC
CDR3aa: CASSRGSRSYNEQFF

d_gene: .
abundance: .
j_gene: TRBJ1-1
v_gene: TRBV5-1
CDR3nt: TGCGCCAGTAAACGACTAATGGCCGAGAACACTGAAGCTTTCTTT
CDR3aa: CASKRLMAENTEAFF

d_gene: TRBD2
abundance: .
j_gene: TRBJ2-3
v_gene: TRBV4-2
CDR3nt: TGTGCCAGCAGCCAAGATCTAGCGGGAGGAGTCGAGCAGTATTTT
CDR3aa: CASSQDLAGGVEQYF

d_gene: .
abundance: .
j_gene: TRBJ1-5
v_gene: TRBV6-1
CDR3nt: TGTGCCAGCAGTGAGGGACTGATGAGTAGTCAGCCCCAGCATTTT
CDR3aa: CASSEGLMSSQPQHF

d_gene: .
abundance: many
j_gene: TRBJ2-3
v_gene: TRBV7-2
CDR3nt: TGTGCCAGCAGCCCGGAGCGAGTGACGCAGTATTTT
CDR3aa: CASSPERVTQYF

d_gene: .
abundance: many
j_gene: TRBJ2-7
v_gene: TRBV7-2
CDR3nt: TGTGCCAGCAGCTTAGCTATCCCTACGGAGCAGTACTTC
CDR3aa: CASSLAIPTEQYF